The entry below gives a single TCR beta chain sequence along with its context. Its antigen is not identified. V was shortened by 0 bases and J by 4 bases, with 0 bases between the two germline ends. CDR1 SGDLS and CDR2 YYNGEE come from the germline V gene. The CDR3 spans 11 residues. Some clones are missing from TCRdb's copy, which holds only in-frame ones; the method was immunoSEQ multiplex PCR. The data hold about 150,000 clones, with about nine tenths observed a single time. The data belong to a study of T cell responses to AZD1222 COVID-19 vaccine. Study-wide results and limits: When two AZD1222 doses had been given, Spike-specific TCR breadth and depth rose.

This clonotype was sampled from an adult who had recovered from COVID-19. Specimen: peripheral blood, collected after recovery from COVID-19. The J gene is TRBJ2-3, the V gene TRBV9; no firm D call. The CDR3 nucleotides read TGTGCCAGCAGCGTAGCAGATACGCAGTATTTT. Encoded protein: CASSVADTQYF.